This TCR beta chain was observed in a study of blood T cell repertoires in COVID-19. Self-reported history from a screening survey and questionnaire set each donor's cohort. Clones were sequenced by immunoSEQ multiplex PCR, and TCRdb holds only the in-frame ones, with some missing. The table lists about 200,000 clones, 89% of them singletons. The CDR3 sequence is 16 residues long. The V and J ends lost 1 base and 1 base, in that order; junction bases with no gene match: 5. The germline gives CDR1 SEHNR, CDR2 FQNEAQ (reference sequence). The rearrangement uses TRBV7-9 and TRBJ2-5; TRBD1 matches at 8 bases. Sample: PBMCs or T cells enriched from blood (not recorded which). This clonotype was sampled from a young woman who had recovered from COVID-19. As DNA, the CDR3 is TGTGCCAGCAGCTTAGGTGGACAGGGAGGCCAAGAGACCCAGTACTTC. Residues: CASSLGGQGGQETQYF.